The text below deals with one TCR beta chain. This sample is part of a study of cytomegalovirus exposure and HLA in healthy donors. The CDR3 length is 15 residues. V was clipped by 6 bases and J by 1 base; unmatched bases: 3. Germline CDR1 is SNHLY and CDR2 is FYNNEI. Some clones are missing from TCRdb's copy, which holds only in-frame ones; the method was immunoSEQ multiplex PCR. The sample lists about 120,000 clones; over 85% were seen once. The receptor's source is a woman aged 18-29 years in good health and CMV-seronegative. V gene TRBV2 combines with J gene TRBJ2-1; 10 positions agree with TRBD2. The sequenced sample consisted of PBMCs. CDR3 in amino acids: CASRAGLASYNEQFF. CDR3 nucleotides: TGTGCCAGCAGGGCGGGACTAGCGTCCTACAATGAGCAGTTCTTC.